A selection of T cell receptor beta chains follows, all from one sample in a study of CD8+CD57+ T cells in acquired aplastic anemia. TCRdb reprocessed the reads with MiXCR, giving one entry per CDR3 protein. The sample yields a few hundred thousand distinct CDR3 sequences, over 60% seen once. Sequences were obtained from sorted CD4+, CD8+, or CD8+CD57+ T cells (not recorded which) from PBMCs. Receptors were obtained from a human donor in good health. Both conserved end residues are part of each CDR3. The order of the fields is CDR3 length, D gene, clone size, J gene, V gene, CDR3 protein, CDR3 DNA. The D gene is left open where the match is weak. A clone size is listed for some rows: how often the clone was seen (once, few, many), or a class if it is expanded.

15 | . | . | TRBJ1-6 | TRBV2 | CASSRQTSYNSPLHF | TGTGCCAGCAGTAGACAGACCTCCTATAATTCACCCCTCCACTTT
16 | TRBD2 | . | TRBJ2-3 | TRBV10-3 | CAISEPTSGGTDTQYF | TGTGCCATCAGTGAGCCGACTAGCGGGGGCACAGATACGCAGTATTTT
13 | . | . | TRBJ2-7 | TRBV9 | CASSVDSSYEQYF | TGTGCCAGCAGCGTCGATAGCTCCTACGAGCAGTACTTC
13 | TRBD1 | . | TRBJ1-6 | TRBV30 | CAWTGQGRPPLHF | TGTGCCTGGACCGGACAGGGTCGACCACCCCTCCACTTT
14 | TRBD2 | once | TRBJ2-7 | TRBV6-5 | CASSATSGAYEQYF | TGTGCCAGCAGTGCTACTAGCGGTGCCTACGAGCAGTACTTC
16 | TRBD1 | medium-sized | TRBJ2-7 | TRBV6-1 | CASMDWGQDRAYEQYF | TGTGCCAGCATGGATTGGGGGCAAGACAGGGCGTACGAGCAGTACTTC
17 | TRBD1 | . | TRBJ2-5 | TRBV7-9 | CASSYKMGLDRLETQYF | TGTGCCAGCAGCTACAAAATGGGATTGGACAGGCTGGAGACCCAGTACTTC
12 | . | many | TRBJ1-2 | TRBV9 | CASNSEHYGYTF | TGTGCCAGCAACTCTGAACATTATGGCTACACCTTC
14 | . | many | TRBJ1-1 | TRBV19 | CASSMGSTTSEAFF | TGTGCCAGTAGTATGGGGAGCACGACAAGTGAAGCTTTCTTT
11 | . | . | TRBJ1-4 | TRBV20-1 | CSARGDEKLFF | TGCAGTGCTAGAGGGGACGAAAAACTGTTTTTT
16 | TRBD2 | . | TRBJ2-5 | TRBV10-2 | CASSDGPAGVSETQYF | TGCGCCAGCAGTGACGGCCCAGCGGGAGTTTCAGAGACCCAGTACTTC
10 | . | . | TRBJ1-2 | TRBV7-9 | CASGENGYTF | TGTGCCAGCGGGGAGAATGGCTACACCTTC
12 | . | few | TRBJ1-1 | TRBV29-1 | CSVEGQGTEAFF | TGCAGCGTTGAGGGGCAGGGGACTGAAGCTTTCTTT
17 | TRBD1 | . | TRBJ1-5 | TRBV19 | CASSPTGTAYSNQPQHF | TGTGCCAGTAGTCCCACCGGGACAGCCTATAGCAATCAGCCCCAGCATTTT
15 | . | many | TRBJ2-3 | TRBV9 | CASSTQDRGTDTQYF | TGTGCCAGCAGCACGCAGGACCGCGGCACAGATACGCAGTATTTT
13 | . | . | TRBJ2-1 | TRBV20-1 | CSASAPRVGEQFF | TGCAGTGCTAGTGCCCCAAGGGTCGGTGAGCAGTTCTTC
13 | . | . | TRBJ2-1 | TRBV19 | CASSPEGNDEQFF | TGTGCCAGCAGCCCGGAGGGTAACGATGAGCAGTTCTTC
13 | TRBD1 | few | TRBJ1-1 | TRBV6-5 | CASSIRQGARAFF | TGTGCCAGCAGTATCCGCCAGGGGGCGAGAGCTTTCTTT
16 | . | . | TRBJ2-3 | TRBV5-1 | CASSSGRGKKGDTQYF | TGCGCCAGCAGCTCCGGTCGGGGAAAAAAGGGAGATACGCAGTATTTT
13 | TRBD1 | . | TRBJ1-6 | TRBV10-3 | CASRDSDHSPLHF | TGTGCCAGCCGGGACAGCGACCATTCACCCCTCCACTTT
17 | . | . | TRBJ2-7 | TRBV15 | CATSRDKSRVGGNEQYF | TGTGCCACCAGCAGAGATAAATCGAGGGTCGGAGGGAACGAGCAGTACTTC
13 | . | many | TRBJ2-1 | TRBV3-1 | CASSPGAYNEQFF | TGTGCCAGCAGCCCGGGAGCCTACAATGAGCAGTTCTTC
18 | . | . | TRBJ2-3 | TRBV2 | CASSEAVGGPPRTDTQYF | TGTGCCAGCAGTGAAGCGGTAGGCGGCCCCCCCCGCACAGATACGCAGTATTTT
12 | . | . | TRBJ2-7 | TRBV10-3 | CAIQTASYEQYF | TGTGCCATTCAGACAGCCTCCTACGAGCAGTACTTC
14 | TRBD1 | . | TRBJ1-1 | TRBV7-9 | CASSYGQGTTEAFF | TGTGCCAGCAGCTATGGACAGGGTACCACTGAGGCTTTCTTT
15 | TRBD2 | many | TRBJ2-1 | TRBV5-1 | CASRRAGTSSNEQFF | TGCGCCAGCAGGCGAGCCGGGACTAGTTCAAATGAGCAGTTCTTC
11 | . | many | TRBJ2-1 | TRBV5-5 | CASSPHIETFF | TGTGCCAGCAGCCCTCATATAGAAACGTTCTTC
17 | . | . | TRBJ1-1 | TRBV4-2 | CASSQVARTDANTEAFF | TGTGCCAGCAGCCAAGTAGCTCGGACAGATGCGAACACTGAAGCCTTCTTT
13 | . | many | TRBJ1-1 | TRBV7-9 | CASSLVEWAEAFF | TGTGCCAGCAGCTTAGTGGAGTGGGCTGAAGCTTTCTTT
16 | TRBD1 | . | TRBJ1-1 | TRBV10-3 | CAISETGTAVNTEAFF | TGTGCCATCAGTGAGACTGGGACAGCCGTGAACACTGAAGCTTTCTTT
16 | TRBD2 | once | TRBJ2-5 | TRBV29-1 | CSVQDGLAGVRETQYF | TGCAGCGTCCAGGATGGACTAGCGGGAGTTCGAGAGACCCAGTACTTC
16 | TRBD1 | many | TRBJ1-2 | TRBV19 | CASSVGTASFDYGYTF | TGTGCCAGTAGTGTTGGGACAGCCTCTTTTGACTATGGCTACACCTTC
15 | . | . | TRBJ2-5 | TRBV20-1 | CSASPRETGRETQYF | TGCAGTGCTAGCCCGCGGGAGACAGGGCGGGAGACCCAGTACTTC
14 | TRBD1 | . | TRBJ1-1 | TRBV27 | CASAQSGGPTDAFF | TGTGCCAGCGCACAATCAGGGGGGCCCACTGACGCTTTCTTT
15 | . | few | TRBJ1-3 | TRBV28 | CASSQEASSGNTIYF | TGTGCCAGCAGTCAAGAAGCAAGCTCTGGAAACACCATATATTTT
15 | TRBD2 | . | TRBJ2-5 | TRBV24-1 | CATSEGGGYQETQYF | TGTGCCACCAGTGAGGGGGGGGGATACCAAGAGACCCAGTACTTC
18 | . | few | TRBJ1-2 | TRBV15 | CATSRKLNDGSLNYGYTF | TGTGCCACCAGCAGGAAACTCAACGACGGATCCCTTAACTATGGCTACACCTTC
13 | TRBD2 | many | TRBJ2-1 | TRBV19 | CASQRGGLDEQFF | TGTGCCAGTCAGCGGGGGGGCCTGGATGAGCAGTTCTTC
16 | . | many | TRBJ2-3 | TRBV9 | CASSDSGTGILDTQYF | TGTGCCAGCAGCGATAGCGGGACAGGGATACTGGATACGCAGTATTTT
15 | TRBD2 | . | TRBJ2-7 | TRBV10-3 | CAISGSKRGGYEQYF | TGTGCCATCAGTGGCTCAAAGCGGGGGGGCTACGAGCAGTACTTC
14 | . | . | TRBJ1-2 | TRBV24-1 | CAASERGGGDGYTF | TGTGCCGCCAGTGAACGGGGAGGAGGTGATGGCTACACCTTC
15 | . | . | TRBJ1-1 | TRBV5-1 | CASSSKTGPEAEAFF | TGCGCCAGCAGCTCTAAGACAGGCCCTGAGGCTGAAGCTTTCTTT
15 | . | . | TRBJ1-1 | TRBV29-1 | CSVDRGQGIKGEAFF | TGCAGCGTTGACCGAGGGCAGGGGATTAAGGGTGAAGCTTTCTTT
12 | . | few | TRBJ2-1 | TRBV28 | CASSPLSNEQFF | TGTGCCAGCAGTCCACTTAGCAATGAGCAGTTCTTC
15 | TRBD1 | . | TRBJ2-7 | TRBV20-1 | CSARDLRQGFHEQYF | TGCAGTGCTAGAGATCTGAGACAGGGGTTCCACGAGCAGTACTTC
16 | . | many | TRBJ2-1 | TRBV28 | CASSLGSGVIYNEQFF | TGTGCCAGCAGTTTAGGTTCGGGAGTTATCTACAATGAGCAGTTCTTC
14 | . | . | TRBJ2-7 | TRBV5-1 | CASSDAAGPYEQYF | TGCGCCAGCAGCGATGCCGCGGGGCCCTACGAGCAGTACTTC
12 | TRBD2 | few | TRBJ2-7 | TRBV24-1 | CATAGELGEQYF | TGTGCCACCGCGGGGGAGCTGGGCGAGCAGTACTTC
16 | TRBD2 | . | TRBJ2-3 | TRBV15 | CATSRDTSGISDTQYF | TGTGCCACCAGCAGAGATACTAGCGGGATCTCAGATACGCAGTATTTT
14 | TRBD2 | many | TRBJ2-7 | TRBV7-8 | CASSFSGLAYEQYF | TGTGCCAGCAGCTTCTCGGGACTAGCTTACGAGCAGTACTTC
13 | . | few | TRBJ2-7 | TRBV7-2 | CASSLSTSYEQYF | TGTGCCAGCAGCTTATCTACTTCCTACGAGCAGTACTTC
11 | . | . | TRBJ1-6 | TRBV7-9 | CASGEAPPLHF | TGTGCCAGCGGGGAGGCACCACCCCTCCACTTT
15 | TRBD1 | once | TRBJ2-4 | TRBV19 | CASSIETGARDIQYF | TGTGCCAGTAGTATAGAGACAGGGGCTCGGGACATTCAGTACTTC
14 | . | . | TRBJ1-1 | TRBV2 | CASREQGNVLVAFF | TGTGCCAGCAGAGAACAGGGAAATGTTCTGGTAGCTTTCTTT